Shown below are 28 T cell receptor beta chains from a single sample sequenced in a study of T cells expressing NK-cell markers. TCRdb re-called the 5' RACE reads, yielding one record per CDR3 amino acid sequence without DNA. This specimen shows around 470,000 distinct CDR3 sequences; the ten leading clones hold approximately 1.5%. Input material: blood T cells: a sorted CD56 or NKG2C T cell subset, CD4+ or CD8+ T cells, or bulk PBMC T cells (not recorded which). These TCRs come from a woman aged 45 to 65 in good health.

The chain has TRBV5-1 and TRBJ2-4; there is no DNA to check the TCRdb D call of TRBD2. This CDR3 contains 18 residues. The V gene's germline CDR1 is SGHRS and CDR2 YFSETQ. The CDR3 spells CASSSAGGALLAKNIQYF.

The chain is built from TRBV20-1 and TRBJ2-3; TCRdb picks TRBD2, but there is no DNA to check that call. Germline CDR1 and CDR2: DFQATT and SNEGSKA (reference sequence). The CDR3 extends over 15 amino acids. The CDR3 sequence: CSARRTSGTRDTQYF.

V usage is TRBV10-3 and J usage is TRBJ2-3; the TRBD2 assignment by TCRdb is unverifiable without DNA. The CDR3 covers 15 residues. CDR1 is ENHRY and CDR2 is SYGVKD in the germline V gene. The CDR3 sequence is CATTTSGSAADTQYF.

This chain joins TRBV5-1 and TRBJ1-5; there is no DNA to check the TCRdb D call of TRBD1. The CDR3 is made up of 15 amino acids. Germline CDR1 is SGHRS and CDR2 is YFSETQ. CDR3 in amino acids: CASSLEGATNQPQHF.

The CDR3 spells CASSLRGRGEKLFF. This chain joins TRBV5-1 and TRBJ1-4; the TRBD1 assignment by TCRdb is unverifiable without DNA. The CDR3 sequence is 14 residues long. Looked up from germline, CDR1 is SGHRS and CDR2 is YFSETQ.

The rearrangement joins TRBV6-5 to TRBJ2-2. This CDR3 has 15 residues. CDR1 MNHEY and CDR2 SVGAGI come from the germline V gene. CDR3: CASSYSPANTGELFF.

V usage is TRBV21-1 and J usage is TRBJ2-5; TCRdb proposes TRBD1, but this gene call is untestable without DNA. TRBV21-1 is designated a pseudogene. CDR3 size: 15 residues. The CDR3 is CASSKEATDQETQYF.

The chain links TRBV5-1 to TRBJ2-3; TCRdb names TRBD2, which stays unverified in the absence of DNA. The germline CDR1 and CDR2 sequences are SGHRS and YFSETQ. CDR3 length equals 17 residues. CDR3: CASSLAGAGGGKDTQYF.

V usage is TRBV12-3 or TRBV12-4 and J usage is TRBJ2-1. The length of the CDR3 is 11 residues. The CDR3 loop reads CASTYYNEQFF.

The chain links TRBV19 to TRBJ2-1; the TCRdb D gene call, TRBD1, has no DNA to confirm it. The CDR3 has 14 amino acids. Germline CDR1 is LNHDA and CDR2 is SQIVND (reference sequence). The CDR3 here is CASTGQTSYNEQFF.

J is TRBJ2-1 and V is TRBV20-1; lacking DNA, the TRBD1 call made by TCRdb goes unchecked. Germline V gene lookup returns CDR1 DFQATT and CDR2 SNEGSKA (reference sequence). There are 14 residues in the CDR3. This chain's CDR3 is CSASGAGFYNEQFF.

The rearrangement uses TRBV24-1 and TRBJ2-3; TCRdb gives TRBD1 as the D gene, but with no DNA this cannot be confirmed. The germline V gene encodes CDR1 KGHDR and CDR2 SFDVKD. The CDR3 is 14 residues long. This CDR3 is CATSPTGVADTQYF.

The chain employs TRBV5-1 and TRBJ2-4; absent DNA, TCRdb's TRBD2 call cannot be checked. Germline V gene lookup returns CDR1 SGHRS and CDR2 YFSETQ. The CDR3 extends over 15 amino acids. The chain's CDR3 is CASSLAMGSKNIQYF. Based on the CDR3 plus reference TRBV5-1 and TRBJ2-4, the full variable domain is KAGVTQTPRYLIKTRGQQVTLSCSPISGHRSVSWYQQTPGQGLQFLFEYFSETQRNKGNFPGRFSGRQFSNSRSEMNVSTLELGDSALYLCASSLAMGSKNIQYFGAGTRLSVL.

This chain connects TRBV9 to TRBJ2-1; TCRdb's D call, TRBD2, is unchecked because there is no DNA. The CDR3 sequence is 15 residues long. Germline V gene sequence: CDR1 SGDLS, CDR2 YYNGEE. CDR3 sequence reads: CASSPGTSGLNEQFF.

The chain has TRBV20-1 and TRBJ2-1; absent DNA, TCRdb's TRBD2 call cannot be checked. Germline lookup yields CDR1 DFQATT and CDR2 SNEGSKA (reference sequence). This CDR3 contains 15 residues. This CDR3 is CSAEAGTSGRREQFF.

This sequence joins TRBV20-1 and TRBJ2-1; TCRdb's assignment of TRBD2 cannot be checked, as there is no DNA. Germline V gene data show CDR1 as DFQATT and CDR2 as SNEGSKA (reference sequence). The CDR3 is 13 amino acids. The CDR3 protein is CSAVAETSSEQFF.

The J gene is TRBJ1-5, the V gene TRBV29-1. Germline V gene sequence: CDR1 SQVTM, CDR2 ANQGSEA. The length of the CDR3 is 12 residues. CDR3 amino acids: CSARMSGQPQHF. The full variable domain, with the rest looked up from reference TRBV29-1 and TRBJ1-5, is SAVISQKPSRDICQRGTSLTIQCQVDSQVTMMFWYRQQPGQSLTLIATANQGSEATYESGFVIDKFPISRPNLTFSTLTVSNMSPEDSSIYLCSARMSGQPQHFGDGTRLSIL.

The genes are TRBV5-1 and TRBJ2-1; TCRdb returns TRBD2, unconfirmable since there is no DNA. The CDR3 is made up of 15 amino acids. Per germline, CDR1 SGHRS and CDR2 YFSETQ. CDR3 residues: CASSLALGPYNEQFF. Drawing the rest from reference TRBV5-1 and TRBJ2-1, the complete variable domain is KAGVTQTPRYLIKTRGQQVTLSCSPISGHRSVSWYQQTPGQGLQFLFEYFSETQRNKGNFPGRFSGRQFSNSRSEMNVSTLELGDSALYLCASSLALGPYNEQFFGPGTRLTVL.

This chain links TRBV10-3 with TRBJ2-1; TCRdb calls TRBD1, which cannot be checked without DNA. Germline V lookup: CDR1 ENHRY, CDR2 SYGVKD. The CDR3 runs 15 residues. The CDR3 region is CAISDTTAIGGEQFF.

V is TRBV5-8 and J is TRBJ2-3; with no DNA, the TCRdb D assignment of TRBD1 cannot be verified. The CDR3 extends over 15 amino acids. The germline V gene has CDR1 SGHTS and CDR2 YDEGEE. The CDR3 loop reads CASSVRTGLTDTQYF.

V gene TRBV12-3 or TRBV12-4 combines with J gene TRBJ2-3; TCRdb reports TRBD2, a call that lacks DNA to check it against. The CDR3 extends over 17 amino acids. CDR3 amino acids: CASSLAGLAGGRGTQYF.

V usage is TRBV21-1 and J usage is TRBJ2-5; TCRdb's assignment of TRBD1 cannot be checked, as there is no DNA. TRBV21-1 is shown as a pseudogene. The CDR3 covers 16 residues. The CDR3 sequence: CASSSNPGQGWETQYF.

V is TRBV7-2 and J is TRBJ2-7; TCRdb designates TRBD2, a call that cannot be tested without DNA. The germline gives CDR1 SGHTA, CDR2 FQGNSA. CDR3 length equals 14 residues. CDR3 protein: CASSARTQFYEQYF.

The V gene is TRBV9, the J gene TRBJ2-7; TCRdb indicates TRBD2, and absent DNA this call remains unverified. CDR3 size: 15 residues. Germline V lookup: CDR1 SGDLS, CDR2 YYNGEE. Here the CDR3 reads CASSTTSGNSYEQYF.

V usage is TRBV12-3 or TRBV12-4 and J usage is TRBJ1-2. CDR3 length: 13 amino acids. The CDR3 sequence is CASSPGSEGGYTF.

This chain connects TRBV12-5 to TRBJ2-1; the TCRdb call, TRBD2, lacks DNA for checking. Looked up from germline, CDR1 is LGHNT and CDR2 is FRNRAP. The CDR3 is made up of 16 amino acids. This CDR3 reads CASGLARDYQGNEQFF.

The chain carries TRBV5-5 and TRBJ2-4; TCRdb's D call of TRBD2 is untestable without DNA. Germline assignment: CDR1 SGHKS and CDR2 YYEKEE (reference sequence). This CDR3 spans 15 amino acids. CDR3 sequence reads: CASSYRTSGKNIQYF. Full variable domain (rest looked up from reference TRBV5-5 and TRBJ2-4): DAGVTQSPTHLIKTRGQQVTLRCSPISGHKSVSWYQQVLGQGPQFIFQYYEKEERGRGNFPDRFSARQFPNYSSELNVNALLLGDSALYLCASSYRTSGKNIQYFGAGTRLSVL.

This rearrangement joins TRBV11-2 to TRBJ2-1; the D call from TCRdb, TRBD1, cannot be confirmed without DNA. Looked up from germline, CDR1 is SGHAT and CDR2 is FQNNGV. This CDR3 has 14 amino acids. This chain's CDR3 is CASSPGGGDTEQFF.